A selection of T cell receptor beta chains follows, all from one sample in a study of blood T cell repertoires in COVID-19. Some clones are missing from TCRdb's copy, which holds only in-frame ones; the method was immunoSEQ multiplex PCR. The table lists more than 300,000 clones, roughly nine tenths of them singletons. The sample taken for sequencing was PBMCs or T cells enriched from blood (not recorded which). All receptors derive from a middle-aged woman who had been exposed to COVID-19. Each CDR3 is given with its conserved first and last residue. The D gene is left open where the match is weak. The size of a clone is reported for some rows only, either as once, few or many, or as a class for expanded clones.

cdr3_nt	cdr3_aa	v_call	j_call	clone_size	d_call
TGCGCCAGCAGCTTGGAGAGGATGGGTAATTCACCCCTCCACTTT	CASSLERMGNSPLHF	TRBV5-1	TRBJ1-6	NA	NA
TGTGCCAGCAGCTTAATCCTACGTACAGACGAAGCTTTCTTT	CASSLILRTDEAFF	TRBV7-9	TRBJ1-1	NA	NA
TGTGCCTGGAGTGTCCTGCCCCGGGATACGCAGTATTTT	CAWSVLPRDTQYF	TRBV30	TRBJ2-3	NA	NA
TGTGCCAGCAGCCCACGTGGGCCCTACAATGAGCAGTTCTTC	CASSPRGPYNEQFF	TRBV7-2	TRBJ2-1	NA	NA
TGCGCCAGCAGCTTAGCGGGGACTAACAATGAGCAGTTCTTC	CASSLAGTNNEQFF	TRBV5-1	TRBJ2-1	NA	TRBD2
TGTGCCAGCAGCTCAGATGGCCTAGCGGGAGAAGAGACCCAGTACTTC	CASSSDGLAGEETQYF	TRBV7-2	TRBJ2-5	NA	TRBD2
TGTGCCAGCTCACCTAGCGGGATCTCCTACAATGAGCAGTTCTTC	CASSPSGISYNEQFF	TRBV18	TRBJ2-1	once	TRBD2
TGTGCCAGCAGCCCACCTGAGGGACAGGGAAACACCGGGGAGCTGTTTTTT	CASSPPEGQGNTGELFF	TRBV13	TRBJ2-2	NA	TRBD1
TGTGCCGGCAGCTTTAGCTCTGGAAACACCATATATTTT	CAGSFSSGNTIYF	TRBV6-5	TRBJ1-3	NA	NA
TGCGCCAGCAGCCCTACGACAGGGACCGGGGAGCTGTTTTTT	CASSPTTGTGELFF	TRBV5-1	TRBJ2-2	once	TRBD1
TGTGCCATCAGTGAGTCGGCCCGGGTCTATGGCTACACCTTC	CAISESARVYGYTF	TRBV10-3	TRBJ1-2	NA	NA
TGTGCCAGCAGCCAAGACCCTGTTACTAATGAAAAACTGTTTTTT	CASSQDPVTNEKLFF	TRBV3-1/TRBV3-2	TRBJ1-4	NA	NA
TGTGCCAGTAAGGGGGGGGTTACAGATACGCAGTATTTT	CASKGGVTDTQYF	TRBV19	TRBJ2-3	NA	NA
TGTGCCAGCAGAGCGACACCGGGACAGAGGAACACCATATATTTT	CASRATPGQRNTIYF	TRBV6-5	TRBJ1-3	once	TRBD1
TGCAGCGTTGACGACCCCGGGACAGGTTACTACGAGCAGTACTTC	CSVDDPGTGYYEQYF	TRBV29-1	TRBJ2-7	NA	TRBD1
TGTGCCAGCATTTCGCGGAGTAAGGGGGACAGGGGACAAGAGACCCAGTACTTC	CASISRSKGDRGQETQYF	TRBV7-2	TRBJ2-5	NA	TRBD1